This T cell receptor beta chain came from a study of cytomegalovirus exposure and HLA in healthy donors (dated 2017 in TCRdb). Describing the broader study: An earlier analysis of approximately 640 of the donors reported about 250 Gb of sequence data and around 110 million unique TCR beta sequences from about 180 million T cells. About 300 gigabases of sequencing data and approximately 85 million unique TCR sequences were included in an early release covering 550 to 650 HLA-typed donors. Among the approximately 400 genotyped donors, more than 70% belonged to the genetic ancestry cluster associated with self-reported Caucasian donors. The study was designed to test whether signatures of past pathogen exposure could be identified by cataloging public T cell receptors. Using immunosequencing, the study profiled T cell repertoires from 666 subjects and related those repertoires to cytomegalovirus serostatus. In addition to the first cohort of hundreds of subjects, a separate validation cohort of 120 different subjects was used. To predict cytomegalovirus infection status, the study brought together high-throughput TCR immunosequencing, statistical association of individual TCRs with disease status, and machine learning. To study patterns of TCR occurrence, a later analysis re-analyzed previously published TCR beta repertoires from several hundred donors and added high-resolution HLA genotyping. In the later analysis, no new phenotypic data were used to find candidate immune exposures; instead, reliance was placed on TCR beta sequences and their occurrence across donors. To decide whether each TCR beta V gene segment behaved as functional or pseudogenic, an earlier analysis of several hundred of the donors relied on high-throughput TCR beta sequencing. Alongside the repertoire data, information on donor age, sex, ethnicity and CMV serostatus was compiled. Genome-wide SNP genotypes for about 65% of the 666 donors were used in a later genetic analysis, which treated that subset as a discovery cohort. All discovery cohort repertoires had been generated on a single sequencing platform. HLA typing included class I and class II loci at four-digit resolution. Typing coverage varied by locus: roughly 629-630 donors for A, B, C, DRB1 and DQB1; 500 to 550 for DQA1; over 600 for DPA1; roughly 450 for DPB1. Because of strong linkage in the cohort, roughly five DR-DQ haplotypes were treated as single units for association and clustering. Among some 400 genotyped donors of the cohort, an average of around 240,000 unique TCR beta nucleotide sequences was sequenced per donor, of which about 18% were non-productive.

Results and caveats for the whole study, not just this receptor: In vitro tests confirmed that three of the cytomegalovirus-associated TCR beta chains recognize cytomegalovirus antigens. Because the 87-base-pair reads could not distinguish some IMGT-functional V segments, including TRBV6-2 and TRBV6-3, those segments were excluded. According to a later analysis, parvovirus B19, influenza, CMV and Epstein-Barr virus appeared linked to several top co-occurrence clusters. According to the authors, the approach could potentially be generalized to other disease states and immunological phenotypes. HLA typing was unavailable for some donors at each locus, so association tests used only the typed subset. The study gave a list of under 200 TCR beta chains associated with cytomegalovirus. A later analysis found that HLA-associated TCR beta chains were more clonally expanded and had lower generation probabilities than equally common non-associated chains. V-gene and J-gene trimming of TCR beta chains was associated with a missense DCLRE1C variant in a later genetic analysis, and the association was replicated in an independent cohort. Most TCR sequences were seen in very few donors, while some public TCRs were found in many individuals. According to a later analysis, TCR association rates differed among HLA loci, with DRB1 alleles showing the most associated TCRs and HLA-C alleles showing the fewest. A cluster of highly shared sequence variants was judged likely to represent a technical artifact of the sequencing pipeline. Because counts were too low, roughly 16 rarely observed V segments, including chromosome 9 orphons, were left out of the earlier analysis of 587 of the donors. Specific HLA alleles were associated with over 15,000 TCR beta sequences at a false discovery rate of 0.05 in a later analysis. When HLA alleles, especially DR and DQ, strongly co-occurred, attributing TCR associations to individual alleles was difficult. According to a later analysis, most CMV-associated TCR beta chains appeared to be HLA-restricted, and the HLA associations seemed to be driven largely by CMV exposure. In this cohort, only TCR beta chains were sequenced, and detectable features were limited by the absence of alpha or paired-chain data. Presence/absence analyses assumed roughly uniform sequencing depth across donors, an assumption that may not hold. Linkage disequilibrium might explain the correlated functional status among segregating V segments, but an unknown experimental factor could not be excluded. Cytomegalovirus status was reported to be diagnosed by the classifier with high specificity and sensitivity in both the original and validation cohorts. The only immune exposure information available for the cohort was CMV serostatus. In an earlier analysis of some 550 of the donors, most TCR beta V segments were observed in productive rearrangements about 90% or about 30% of the time, broadly matching IMGT annotations. Compared with the approximately 670-donor mean, donors in an Asian-associated ancestry cluster had fewer N-insertions in productive TCRs, according to a later genetic analysis. A further reported finding was that TCR beta sequences accurately predicted the HLA-A and HLA-B alleles for most subjects in the first cohort.

CDR1 LNHDA and CDR2 SQIVND are derived from the germline V gene (reference sequence). Trimming costs V 8 bases and J 3 bases, and their ends lie 16 bases apart. Inclusive of the bounding cysteine and phenylalanine, the CDR3 is 14 residues long. Only the CDR3 DNA stays, 42 bases, in frame from base 1. This clone was counted between two and nine times. Its target antigen remains unknown. The sample holds no much larger clone one base away, and base qualities are not on file. The cohort was made up of approximately 670 healthy bone marrow donors. At the time of sampling, every cohort member was nominally healthy, though immune exposures that went unrecorded were likely present. The donor tested CMV seropositive, placing the donor among the approximately 310 seropositive members of the cohort. A peripheral blood sample was provided by each donor, and peripheral blood mononuclear cells were used for TCR beta sequencing. Genomic DNA extraction from the blood cell samples was performed with the Qiagen DNeasy Blood Extraction Kit.

Receptor amplification or capture employed the immunoSEQ multiplex PCR assay. The multiplex PCR relied on a mix of 60 forward primers for TCR Vbeta segments and 13 reverse primers for TCR Jbeta segments. A multiplex PCR assay on genomic DNA amplified the CDR3 region of rearranged TCR beta genes. The amplified TCR beta libraries were sequenced on the Illumina HiSeq System as 87-base-pair reads. The source study handled its data this way. Across the 670 or so repertoires, a later analysis counted tens of millions of unique TCR beta chains, roughly 11 million of which were shared by at least two donors. Raw reads were error-corrected and collapsed into unique sequences with a nearest-neighbor algorithm that merged closely related sequences to remove PCR and sequencing errors. To assign V, D and J gene segments, CDR3 sequences were aligned to IMGT reference sequences. For a sequence to be retained, at least a six-nucleotide match to both a V gene segment and a J gene segment was required. Rearrangements were called productive when the CDR3 lacked stop codons and stayed in frame with V and J; all others were non-productive. Following IMGT convention, CDR3 was defined as the stretch from the second conserved V-encoded cysteine to the conserved J-encoded phenylalanine. The earlier analysis of roughly 590 of the donors excluded sequences that lacked an unambiguous match to a single V gene segment. In an earlier analysis of approximately 550 of the donors, V segments were called functional above 56.7% productive rearrangements and were called segregating when the between-donor standard deviation exceeded 5%. A statistical classification framework was developed to diagnose cytomegalovirus status using the catalog of TCR beta chain sequences. V and J gene assignment, in a later analysis, came from comparing TCR nucleotide sequences with IMGT/GENE-DB human TR gene sequences. Using the TCRdist pipeline, a later analysis assigned CDR3 sequences along with most-parsimonious VDJ recombination scenarios. In a later analysis, each TCR beta chain was defined by its CDR3 amino acid sequence together with its V-gene family, and reads lacking a unique V-gene family were excluded. As a way to deal with suspected cross-contamination and a sequencing artifact, a later analysis dropped 592 nucleotide sequences that were highly shared and had low generation probability. For each public chain, a later analysis derived a clonal expansion index from normalized ranks of inferred template counts within each repertoire. A later analysis computed generation probabilities with a VDJ recombination model fitted to out-of-frame rearrangements, and checked the results against IGoR. Hypergeometric tests were used in a later analysis to score TCR-TCR, TCR-HLA and TCR-CMV co-occurrence, with a repertoire-size bias correction applied to the TCR pairs. In a later analysis, false discovery rates were estimated by permuting HLA or CMV assignments 20 times. A later analysis grouped co-occurring TCRs with DBSCAN, adding TCRdist sequence similarity when clustering within HLA-allele-positive subsets. Repertoires with fewer than 30,000 or more than 120,000 public chains were left out of co-occurrence clustering, as were five repertoires with anomalous nucleotide sharing. TCRdb stores this immuneACCESS table with in-frame sequences only. Part of the clones is absent; in the studies checked, under half of the shortfall reflects unresolved V genes, and no reason is known for the rest. The D gene and trimming were derived from the DNA, and the V and J assignments and clone size from that table. The sample table records about 130,000 clones; 73% of these occur just once. The ten largest make up 4.5% to 5% of the sample.

The source is a man aged 55-75 years in good health and CMV-seropositive. Sequencing was performed on PBMCs. The sequence links TRBV19 to TRBJ1-1, with an unclear D gene assignment. Here is the DNA: TGTGCCAGTGAACCCCGGGAACTTCACACTGAAGCTTTCTTT. Its protein is CASEPRELHTEAFF.